The 15 T cell receptor beta chains presented below share a single source sample, sequenced in a study of T cell responses to AZD1222 COVID-19 vaccine. The assay was immunoSEQ multiplex PCR, and TCRdb's table has in-frame clones only and misses some. This sample has about 150,000 clones, with approximately 90% found just once. The sequenced sample was peripheral blood, obtained on day 0 of AZD1222 vaccination. The receptors here all came from an adult in good health.

The sample holds one count of this clone. The rearrangement uses TRBV27 and TRBJ2-7; D is ambiguous. CDR3 length: 15 amino acids. Trimming removed 4 bases from V and 0 bases from J, with 13 bases in between. CDR1 MNHEY and CDR2 SMNVEV come from the germline V gene (reference sequence). The CDR3 loop is CASSSWTLSSYEQYF. The CDR3 DNA reads as TGTGCCAGCAGTTCATGGACGCTTAGCTCCTACGAGCAGTACTTC.

This clone was seen just once. This chain links TRBV9 with TRBJ2-5; the D call may be TRBD1 or TRBD2 (5 bases each). The germline V and J ends were trimmed by 0 bases and 5 bases, with 14 bases remaining between them. From germline, CDR1 is SGDLS and CDR2 YYNGEE. CDR3 length: 15 residues. CDR3 nucleotide sequence: TGTGCCAGCAGCGTAGCAGGGAGAGGGGCGGAGACCCAGTACTTC. It encodes CASSVAGRGAETQYF.

V gene TRBV6-2 or TRBV6-3 combines with J gene TRBJ2-1; no firm D call. CDR3 length equals 11 residues. Germline V lookup: CDR1 MNHEY, CDR2 SVGEGT. Deletions cut 5 bases from V and 10 bases from J, with 9 bases between. The CDR3: CASSRAVEQFF. DNA for the CDR3: TGTGCCAGCAGTCGGGCCGTAGAGCAGTTCTTC.

This chain joins TRBV18 and TRBJ1-2, with D hard to call. The CDR3 sequence is 15 residues long. CDR1 and CDR2 from the germline V gene are KGHSH and LQKENI. V dropped 6 bases and J dropped 5 bases, with 19 bases sitting between them. In DNA, the CDR3 is TGTGCCAGCTCGCCCGACCTGGGTAGGAAGTATGGCTACACCTTC. It codes for CASSPDLGRKYGYTF. The full variable domain, its missing parts supplied by reference TRBV18 and TRBJ1-2, is NAGVMQNPRHLVRRRGQEARLRCSPMKGHSHVYWYRQLPEEGLKFMVYLQKENIIDESGMPKERFSAEFPKEGPSILRIQQVVRGDSAAYFCASSPDLGRKYGYTFGSGTRLTVV.

The rearrangement uses TRBV5-1 and TRBJ2-3; TRBD2 might be the D (5 bases). There are 16 residues in the CDR3. The germline V gene encodes CDR1 SGHRS and CDR2 YFSETQ. The V end lost 0 bases, the J end lost 3 bases, and 14 bases lay between the germline ends. This CDR3 is CASSLDLSVRTDTQYF. As DNA, the CDR3 is TGCGCCAGCAGCTTGGACCTTAGCGTGAGGACAGATACGCAGTATTTT. The complete variable domain, with remaining parts taken from reference TRBV5-1 and TRBJ2-3, reads KAGVTQTPRYLIKTRGQQVTLSCSPISGHRSVSWYQQTPGQGLQFLFEYFSETQRNKGNFPGRFSGRQFSNSRSEMNVSTLELGDSALYLCASSLDLSVRTDTQYFGPGTRLTVL.

The rearrangement uses TRBV5-1 and TRBJ1-5; D is unresolved. The CDR3 is 15 amino acids. Between the trimmed V and J ends, which lost 0 bases and 4 bases, there was a span of 11 bases. Germline assignment: CDR1 SGHRS and CDR2 YFSETQ. CDR3 DNA: TGCGCCAGCAGCTTGGGCCACAGCTTGAATCAGCCCCAGCATTTT. Translating it yields CASSLGHSLNQPQHF.

This chain joins TRBV4-1 and TRBJ2-3; TRBD1 might be the D (5 bases). The germline CDR1 and CDR2 sequences are MGHRA and YSYEKL. V shed 0 bases and J shed 4 bases, with 11 bases lying between them. CDR3 length: 15 residues. CDR3 amino acids: CASSQEMQGPDTQYF. For the CDR3, the DNA is TGCGCCAGCAGCCAAGAAATGCAGGGCCCAGATACGCAGTATTTT.

The rearrangement links TRBV4-3 to TRBJ1-6; D unclear. V gave up 0 bases and J gave up 4 bases, with 22 bases separating them. The CDR3 extends over 20 amino acids. Germline CDR1 is LGHNA and CDR2 is YSLEER. The CDR3 reads CASSQDSPGLGYRYNSPLHF. The CDR3 DNA follows: TGCGCCAGCAGCCAAGACTCCCCTGGGTTGGGGTACCGTTATAATTCACCCCTCCACTTT.

CDR3 DNA sequence: TGTGCCAGTAGTGTCACCGGACGGTACCATGGCTACACCTTC. The encoded protein is CASSVTGRYHGYTF. The chain joins TRBV19 to TRBJ1-2; D remains unclear. The CDR3 totals 14 residues. V lost 5 bases, J lost 6 bases, and 16 bases lay in between. The germline CDR1 and CDR2 sequences are LNHDA and SQIVND (reference sequence).

This sequence joins TRBV7-8 and TRBJ1-1, with a possible D match to TRBD1 (6 bases). The CDR3 is 14 residues long. Trimming removed 0 bases at V and 5 bases at J, with 10 bases between. Germline lookup yields CDR1 SGHVS and CDR2 FQNEAQ. The CDR3 sequence: CASSLAGAETEAFF. CDR3 DNA sequence: TGTGCCAGCAGCTTAGCGGGGGCGGAAACTGAAGCTTTCTTT.

V usage is TRBV5-6 and J usage is TRBJ1-1; D uncertain. Trimming pared 1 base from V and 4 bases from J, leaving 5 bases between. The CDR3 runs to 12 residues. The germline gives CDR1 SGHDT, CDR2 YYEEEE. CDR3 amino acids: CASSLPGTEAFF. CDR3 in DNA: TGTGCCAGCAGCTTGCCCGGCACTGAAGCTTTCTTT.

This clone has a single count. The rearrangement links TRBV9 to TRBJ1-1; possible D gene TRBD1, 5 bases. Germline CDR1 SGDLS, CDR2 YYNGEE. The CDR3 spans 16 residues. Trimming removed 4 bases at V and 0 bases at J, with 16 bases between. CDR3 sequence reads: CASSLYTGGMNTEAFF. The CDR3 DNA reads as TGTGCCAGCAGCCTCTATACGGGGGGAATGAACACTGAAGCTTTCTTT.

This chain connects TRBV12-2 to TRBJ2-2; the table gives TRBD2 as D, unverified against the DNA. TRBV12-2 is reported as a pseudogene. The CDR3 spans 15 residues. CDR3 DNA: TGTGCAAGTCGCAGGGGACTAGCGGGAGCCGGGGAGCTGTTTTTT. Translating gives CASRRGLAGAGELFF.

This chain connects TRBV5-6 to TRBJ2-7, with 8 bases that match TRBD2. Losses at the gene ends were 1 base for V and 5 bases for J; bases not matched to a gene: 14. The CDR3 has 17 amino acids. Germline-derived CDR1 and CDR2 are SGHDT and YYEEEE. CDR3 residues: CASSLLFGGWRGDEQYF. CDR3 in DNA: TGTGCCAGCAGCTTGCTTTTTGGTGGTTGGCGGGGGGACGAGCAGTACTTC.

Worth noting for this clone: Other DNA sequences in this sample translate to the same CDR3. The rearrangement joins TRBV5-1 to TRBJ2-3; 10 bases line up with TRBD2. V was clipped by 7 bases and J by 6 bases; unmatched bases: 5. Germline assignment: CDR1 SGHRS and CDR2 YFSETQ. This CDR3 has 13 residues. The DNA of the CDR3 is TGCGCCAGCGGTAAAGCGGGAGGGGATACGCAGTATTTT. The encoded protein is CASGKAGGDTQYF.